The TCR beta chain under discussion was sequenced for a study of T cells after yellow fever vaccination. Study results and limitations: Clones that expanded after primary vaccination mostly reappeared after the booster (approximately 96% CD4, 70% to 90% CD8). Contaminating bulk clonotypes could be abundant in FACS-sorted repertoires.

A process of 5'RACE template switching, which added a universal primer site and UMIs, was used to make TCR cDNA. TCRdb redid the calling of the 5' RACE reads with MiXCR, one entry per CDR3 protein. This sample has roughly 250,000 distinct CDR3 sequences; 10% to 15% occur once, and the top ten carry about 0.54%. Comment on this clonotype: The target antigen is unknown.

This sequence originates from a man aged 25-45 years who received the YFV17D yellow fever vaccine. Source: CD4+ T cells sorted from PBMCs, taken 45 days after the yellow fever booster vaccination.

The CDR3 reads CASSFPPLLHEQYF. The CDR3 nucleotides read TGTGCCAGCAGCTTCCCCCCCCTGTTGCACGAGCAGTACTTC. The chain has TRBV7-2 and TRBJ2-7, with no clear D. This CDR3 contains 14 residues. Germline loops: CDR1 SGHTA, CDR2 FQGNSA. The V end lost 3 bases, the J end lost 5 bases, and 14 bases lay between the germline ends.